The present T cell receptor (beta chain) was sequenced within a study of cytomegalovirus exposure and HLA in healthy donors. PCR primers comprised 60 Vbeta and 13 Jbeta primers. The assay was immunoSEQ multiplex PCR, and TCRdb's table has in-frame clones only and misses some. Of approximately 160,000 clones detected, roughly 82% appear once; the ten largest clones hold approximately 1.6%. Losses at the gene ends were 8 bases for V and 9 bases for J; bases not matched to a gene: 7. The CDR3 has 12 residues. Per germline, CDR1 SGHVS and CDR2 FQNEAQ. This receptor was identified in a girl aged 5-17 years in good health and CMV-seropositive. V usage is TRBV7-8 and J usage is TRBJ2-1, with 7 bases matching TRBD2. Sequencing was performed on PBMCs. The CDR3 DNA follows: TGTGCCAGCCTTGGCAGGGAGGGTGAGCAGTTCTTC. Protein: CASLGREGEQFF.